This T cell receptor beta chain was found in a study of T-cell reconstitution after alpha-beta-depleted transplantation in children. The study's findings and limits: By one year post-transplant, T-cell counts and diversity largely arose from T cells that were newly produced. Where some patients showed high TCRbeta diversity at day 60, it came from recipient T cells and thymic progenitors that had survived. About two months after transplant, alpha-beta T cells reportedly came from several hundred expanded graft clones.

The CDR3 sequence is 15 residues long. CDR1 is LGHDT, CDR2 YNNKEL, per germline (reference sequence). V was clipped by 9 bases and J by 9 bases; unmatched bases: 16. Library preparation (for TCRbeta) was performed with unique molecular identifiers. A single record per CDR3 protein comes from TCRdb applying MiXCR to the PCR reads. The sample includes about 200,000 distinct CDR3 sequences, 6.3% of them seen just once. On this clonotype: Its target is unknown.

This material consisted of PBMCs, taken before TCRalphabeta/CD19-depleted stem cell transplant. The origin of this receptor is a girl under three years old with combined immunodeficiency, due to receive a stem cell transplant. This chain connects TRBV3-1 to TRBJ2-1; 8 bases are a match to TRBD1. CDR3: CASSSARQGIPEQFF. The CDR3, as DNA: TGTGCCAGTTCCTCAGCGAGACAGGGGATTCCTGAGCAGTTCTTC.